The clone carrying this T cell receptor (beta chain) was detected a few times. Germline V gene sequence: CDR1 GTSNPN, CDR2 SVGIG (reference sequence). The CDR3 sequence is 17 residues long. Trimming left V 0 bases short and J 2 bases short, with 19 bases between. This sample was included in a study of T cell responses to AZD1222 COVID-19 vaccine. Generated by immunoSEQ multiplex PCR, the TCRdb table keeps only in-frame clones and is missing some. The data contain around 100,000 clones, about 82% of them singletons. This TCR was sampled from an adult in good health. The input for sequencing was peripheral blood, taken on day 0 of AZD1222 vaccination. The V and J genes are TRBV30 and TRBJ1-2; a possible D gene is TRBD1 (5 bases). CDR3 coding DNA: TGTGCCTGGAGTGTAGGGGTTTATAGACCGCAAAACTATGGCTACACCTTC. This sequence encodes CAWSVGVYRPQNYGYTF.